This T cell receptor beta chain was captured in a study of cytomegalovirus exposure and HLA in healthy donors. CDR3 length: 13 amino acids. The germline gives CDR1 SQVTM, CDR2 ANQGSEA. After removal of 6 bases from V and 6 bases from J, the junction contained 4 bases not matched to a gene. Both 60 Vbeta primers and 13 Jbeta primers went into the PCR. Only in-frame clones appear in the TCRdb table, and some are missing; sequencing was by immunoSEQ multiplex PCR. The sample lists some 200,000 clones; over 80% were seen once. This sequence joins TRBV29-1 and TRBJ2-1; 11 bases are shared with TRBD2. This TCR was recovered from a boy between 2 and 10 years old in good health and CMV-seronegative. Sequenced: PBMCs. CDR3 DNA: TGCAGCGTCCCCGGACTAGCGGGCAATGAGCAGTTCTTC. As protein: CSVPGLAGNEQFF.